This TCR beta chain is from a study of blood T cell repertoires in COVID-19. Overall study context: Acute and convalescent COVID-19 samples came from the United States, Italy and Spain. PBMCs, B-cell-depleted T cells, or T cells were the source of the cDNA or gDNA that made up the material.

In the authors' methods: Amplifying reference gene primers gave estimates of nucleated cell counts. Assay: immunoSEQ multiplex PCR; the TCRdb copy retains only in-frame clones and omits some. The DNA was the basis for D and trimming; V, J and clone size are from that table. The sample lists 150,000 to 170,000 clones; 70% to 85% were seen once. Enrolment of Seattle patients took place during active infection, and they were followed longitudinally. This clone was seen a handful of times. The CDR3 extends over 11 amino acids. Trimming removed 3 bases from V and 4 bases from J, with 4 bases in between. Germline V gives CDR1 SQVTM, CDR2 ANQGSEA.

V usage is TRBV29-1 and J usage is TRBJ2-1; unclear D gene. Sequences were obtained from peripheral blood. The clonotype was recovered from a man between 60 and 70 years old with COVID-19, enrolled during active disease. In DNA form, the CDR3 reads TGCAGCGTTGATTCTTACAATGAGCAGTTCTTC. Amino acids: CSVDSYNEQFF.